This T cell receptor beta chain was sequenced in a study of cytomegalovirus exposure and HLA in healthy donors (dated by TCRdb to the late 2010s). The study in broad terms: According to a later analysis, one platform produced both the roughly 120 validation repertoires and the roughly 650 repertoires of the first cohort. The study aimed to test whether cataloging public T cell receptors could reveal signatures of past pathogen exposure. Besides the first cohort of around 700 subjects, a separate validation cohort made up of 120 different subjects was used. The study combined high-throughput TCR immunosequencing, statistical association of individual TCRs with disease status, and machine learning to predict cytomegalovirus infection status. Overall study outcomes, separate from this receptor: In both the original and validation cohorts, the classifier was reported to diagnose cytomegalovirus status with high specificity and sensitivity. All 120 or so repertoires were used to score co-occurrence in the validation cohort in a later analysis, because that analysis had no HLA typing for the cohort. A total of 150 to 200 TCR beta chains were listed by the study as associated with cytomegalovirus. The authors suggested that the approach could potentially be generalized to other disease states and immunological phenotypes. A later analysis found that TCRs clustered in the first cohort also tended to co-occur in the 110 or so validation repertoires, with approximately 95% of cluster scores above 0. Across donors, most TCR sequences were observed very rarely, whereas some public TCRs were present in many individuals. In vitro tests confirmed that a few of the cytomegalovirus-associated TCR beta chains recognize cytomegalovirus antigens.

From the germline V gene, CDR1 is SQVTM and CDR2 is ANQGSEA. The CDR3, cysteine through phenylalanine, is 13 amino acids long. The DNA shown is the 39-base CDR3, in frame from base 1. V is pared back by 6 bases and J by 2 bases, with 11 bases lying between the germline termini. The receptor library was made with the immunoSEQ multiplex PCR assay. In the paper's pipeline: A statistical classification framework was built for diagnosing cytomegalovirus status from the catalog of TCR beta chain sequences. TCRdb's version of the immuneACCESS table is confined to in-frame rearrangements and falls short of the full clone set. An unresolved V gene accounts for under half of the shortfall where checked; the remainder is of unknown origin. V, J and clone size were drawn from that table, and D and trimming were deduced from the DNA. The sample yields around 180,000 clones; more than 75% were counted once. Together, the top ten hold around 7% of the sample.

The donors were included in the validation cohort of approximately 130 subjects, a group kept apart from the roughly 670-subject first cohort. Turning to this clone: No cognate antigen has been identified for it. No qualities accompany the bases; no much larger clone lies one base away.

Sequencing used PBMCs. The sequence was obtained from a young man in good health and CMV-seropositive. The rearranged chain carries TRBV29-1 and TRBJ2-1; the D region possibly corresponds to TRBD1 (6 bases align). The bases read TGCAGCGTAGCCGGGGACACCTACAATGAGCAGTTCTTC. It codes for CSVAGDTYNEQFF.